This T cell receptor beta chain comes out of a study of OX40 agonist ivuxolimab in advanced cancers. About the study: The dose-escalation cohort was about 86% male, with a mean age of about 56 years, ranging roughly 20 to 90. Earlier anti-PD-1, anti-PD-L1 or anti-CTLA-4 therapy was permitted; about 39% had received some.

Germline CDR1 is MNHEY and CDR2 is SVGAGI. Trimming took 6 bases from V and 8 from J; bases not matched to a gene: 6. This CDR3 has 12 residues. About this clone itself: The antigen is undetermined.

Findings of the study overall: Low normalized clonal expansion also occurred in some nonresponding patients.

Using immunoSEQ multiplex PCR, the repertoire was profiled, and TCRdb retains in-frame clones only, with some absent. The sample records over 40,000 clones, over 75% being singletons. The input for sequencing was CD4+ or CD8+ T cells sorted from blood, taken in a trial of the OX40 agonist ivuxolimab. V and J are TRBV6-5 and TRBJ1-2, with 7 bases lining up with TRBD1. This receptor was taken from an adult with an advanced solid tumor such as melanoma, head and neck, liver or kidney cancer. In DNA form, the CDR3 reads TGTGCCAGCAGACGGGAGACAGGGGGCTACACCTTC. Residues: CASRRETGGYTF.